This T cell receptor beta chain was captured in a study of shared T cell receptors in the human thymus. The trim removed 3 bases at V and 6 bases at J, leaving 14 bases unmatched. Per the germline V gene, CDR1 is PRHDT and CDR2 is FYEKMQ (reference sequence). This CDR3 spans 18 amino acids. Sequencing used immunoSEQ multiplex PCR; TCRdb keeps in-frame clones, though not all of them. The table has about 730,000 clones, approximately 83% seen once. The same sample was also used in a study of human thymus T cells. That work contributes: Resections that were taken during corrective heart surgery supplied the thymus tissue. Use of V and J genes seemed skewed within the thymic and blood repertoires. Related research examined unrelated individuals and reported that their thymic repertoires overlapped highly.

This chain uses TRBV13 with TRBJ1-6; 7 nucleotides line up with TRBD1. Material for sequencing was thymocytes. The sequence came from a girl less than two years old with a congenital heart defect. The CDR3 DNA follows: TGTGCCAGCAGCTTTTGGCCGGGACAGAATCGTATTAATTCACCCCTCCACTTT. The encoded protein is CASSFWPGQNRINSPLHF.